This TCR beta chain was obtained from a study of blood T cell repertoires in COVID-19. About the study: There were acute and convalescent COVID-19 samples, and they came from the United States, Italy and Spain. PBMCs, B-cell-depleted T cells, or T cells provided the cDNA or gDNA that made up the material.

V lost 3 bases and J lost 7; bases outside the gene matches: 4. This CDR3 is built from 13 residues. CDR1 MNHEY and CDR2 SMNVEV come from the germline V gene (reference sequence). Original processing methods: Reference gene primer amplification in the assay estimated nucleated cell counts. The method was immunoSEQ multiplex PCR; TCRdb's version includes in-frame clones alone and lacks a portion of them. V, J and clone size are those of that table, while D and trimming were read from the DNA. The data show some 190,000 clones, roughly 88% seen once. The sequence came from a human donor with active or convalescent COVID-19. The donor label of this sample is uncertain. Sequenced: peripheral blood. The gene calls are TRBV27 and TRBJ1-2; 8 bases line up with TRBD1. The DNA of the CDR3 is TGTGCCAGCAGTTTTTGGACAGGGTTTGGCTACACCTTC. Translated, it gives CASSFWTGFGYTF.